A single sample is the source of the 28 T cell receptor beta chains below, sequenced in a study of early T cells in non-severe SARS-CoV-2 infection. MiXCR, run by TCRdb on the 5' RACE reads, gives a single entry per CDR3 protein. The sample includes some 89,000 distinct CDR3 sequences, approximately 11% seen only once; the top ten take around 4.8%. This specimen consisted of whole blood, obtained at baseline. The receptors shown here come from an adult who was a healthcare worker with PCR-confirmed SARS-CoV-2 infection or an uninfected control (not recorded which).

The chain employs TRBV4-1 and TRBJ2-1, with 8 bases matching TRBD2. Germline V CDR1 and CDR2: MGHRA, YSYEKL. The CDR3 sequence is 19 residues long. Trimming took 1 base from V and 8 from J; bases not matched to a gene: 19. The CDR3 spells CASSQGPPVSGGLLDEQFF. Here the CDR3 DNA reads TGCGCCAGCAGCCAAGGGCCCCCTGTTTCGGGAGGGTTATTGGATGAGCAGTTCTTC.

This clonotype was counted many times. This rearrangement joins TRBV5-1 to TRBJ2-5, with 7 bases aligning to TRBD1. The CDR3 loop spans 14 amino acids. V lost 3 bases, J lost 7 bases, and 9 bases stayed unmatched. Germline V gene data show CDR1 as SGHRS and CDR2 as YFSETQ. The CDR3 DNA reads as TGCGCCAGCAGCTCCGACAGGGCTGGTGGGACCCAGTACTTC. It encodes CASSSDRAGGTQYF.

CDR3: CASSLGSSGNTIYF. DNA for the CDR3: TGTGCCAGCAGCTTAGGTTCCTCTGGAAACACCATATATTTT. The rearrangement uses TRBV7-9 and TRBJ1-3; D is uncertain. Trimming took 1 base from V and 0 from J, leaving 4 bases between them. The V gene's germline CDR1 is SEHNR and CDR2 FQNEAQ (reference sequence). The CDR3 has 14 amino acids.

This clonotype came up many times. The chain carries TRBV3-1 and TRBJ1-1, with D perhaps matching TRBD1 (5 bases). Trimming shortened V by 4 bases and J by 4 bases, and 16 bases separated the two germline ends. The CDR3 has 15 residues. Germline loops: CDR1 LGHDT, CDR2 YNNKEL (reference sequence). CDR3 sequence reads: CASSPVLTVRTEAFF. The CDR3 bases are TGTGCCAGCAGCCCCGTCCTGACAGTTCGCACTGAAGCTTTCTTT. The whole variable domain, filled in from reference TRBV3-1 and TRBJ1-1, reads DTAVSQTPKYLVTQMGNDKSIKCEQNLGHDTMYWYKQDSKKFLKIMFSYNNKELIINETVPNRFSPKSPDKAHLNLHINSLELGDSAVYFCASSPVLTVRTEAFFGQGTRLTVV.

The table lists this clonotype with many counts. The chain has TRBV20-1 and TRBJ2-3, with no clear D. This CDR3 contains 11 residues. V lost 3 bases and J 4 bases, leaving 5 bases between the germline ends. The V gene's germline CDR1 is DFQATT and CDR2 SNEGSKA (reference sequence). The CDR3 DNA sequence: TGCAGTGCTAGCCAAGCAGATACGCAGTATTTT. Translating it yields CSASQADTQYF.

This clonotype was observed many times. The CDR3 protein is CSARFESGAYGYTF. Here the CDR3 DNA reads TGCAGTGCTCGGTTTGAGTCGGGAGCCTATGGCTACACCTTC. The gene calls are TRBV20-1 and TRBJ1-2; D ambiguous. Germline V gives CDR1 DFQATT, CDR2 SNEGSKA (reference sequence). The V and J ends lost 5 bases and 4 bases respectively, with 17 bases between them. The CDR3 is 14 residues long.

The chain uses TRBV27 and TRBJ2-1; 8 nucleotides align to TRBD2. J gave up 9 bases and V 0 bases, and 10 bases lay outside the gene matches. The CDR3 runs 16 residues. CDR1 is MNHEY and CDR2 is SMNVEV in the germline V gene (reference sequence). For the CDR3, the DNA is TGTGCCAGCAGTTTATCATCGAGCGGGAGATCACCTGAGCAGTTCTTC. Amino acid sequence: CASSLSSSGRSPEQFF.

Only a few counts were recorded for this clonotype. The V gene is TRBV30, the J gene TRBJ1-3; D perhaps matches TRBD1 (5 bases). V was clipped by 2 bases and J by 2 bases, with 10 bases between them. This CDR3 spans 14 amino acids. Per germline, CDR1 GTSNPN and CDR2 SVGIG (reference sequence). The CDR3 sequence is CAWSFSRAGNTIYF. The CDR3 coding sequence is TGTGCCTGGAGTTTCTCCAGGGCTGGAAACACCATATATTTT.

The chain couples TRBV24-1 to TRBJ2-3; 8 positions agree with TRBD2. This CDR3 has 15 residues. Per germline, CDR1 KGHDR and CDR2 SFDVKD. With V trimmed by 9 bases and J by 0 bases, 7 bases remained unmatched. In DNA form, the CDR3 reads TGTGCCACCGGACCTAGCGGGTTAAGCACAGATACGCAGTATTTT. As protein: CATGPSGLSTDTQYF.

This clonotype occurred a few times. The chain carries TRBV2 and TRBJ2-7, with D hard to call. The CDR3 loop spans 13 amino acids. Germline CDR1 and CDR2: SNHLY and FYNNEI. The germline V and J ends were trimmed by 6 bases and 3 bases, with 12 bases remaining between them. DNA of the CDR3: TGTGCCAGCAGACTTGACGTAGGCTACGAGCAGTACTTC. Translated: CASRLDVGYEQYF.

This clonotype was seen only a few times. The chain couples TRBV7-9 to TRBJ2-7; 7 positions agree with TRBD1. Germline V gene lookup returns CDR1 SEHNR and CDR2 FQNEAQ (reference sequence). The junction had 6 bases not matched to a gene; V was cut back by 3 bases and J by 7 bases. The CDR3 sequence is 13 residues long. The CDR3 region is CASSFQGEGEQYF. For the CDR3, the DNA is TGTGCCAGCAGCTTTCAGGGGGAAGGTGAGCAGTACTTC.

The V gene is TRBV7-2, the J gene TRBJ2-6; D not certain. The CDR3 is made up of 19 amino acids. From germline, CDR1 is SGHTA and CDR2 FQGNSA. V was trimmed by 0 bases and J by 0 bases, leaving 15 bases between them. The CDR3 reads CASSLAAHSRLSGANVLTF. Written as DNA, the CDR3 is TGTGCCAGCAGCTTAGCTGCACACTCTCGTCTCTCTGGGGCCAACGTCCTGACTTTC. Filled out from reference TRBV7-2 and TRBJ2-6, the complete variable domain reads GAGVSQSPSNKVTEKGKDVELRCDPISGHTALYWYRQSLGQGLEFLIYFQGNSAPDKSGLPSDRFSAERTGGSVSTLTIQRTQQEDSAVYLCASSLAAHSRLSGANVLTFGAGSRLTVL.

Ten or more counts support this clonotype. The genes are TRBV21-1 and TRBJ1-1; the D segment call TRBD1 is taken from the table without a DNA check. TRBV21-1 is described as a pseudogene. The CDR3 totals 14 residues. As DNA, the CDR3 is TGTGCCAGCTCCCCCGCGGGGTTGAACACTGAAGCTTTCTTT. This codes for CASSPAGLNTEAFF.

This clonotype appeared a few times. This chain links TRBV13 with TRBJ2-1; D gene unclear. This CDR3 is built from 14 residues. Germline V gene data show CDR1 as PRHDT and CDR2 as FYEKMQ (reference sequence). The V gene lost 0 bases and the J gene lost 5 bases, with 8 bases spanning the gap. The CDR3 nucleotides are TGTGCCAGCAGCTTAGGCCTAAGGGACAATGAGCAGTTCTTC. It specifies CASSLGLRDNEQFF.

The sample holds a few counts of this clonotype. The chain joins TRBV12-3 or TRBV12-4 to TRBJ1-3, with unresolved D. The V and J ends lost 2 bases and 7 bases respectively, with 3 bases between them. The CDR3 is 11 amino acids. The CDR3 protein is CASSLRNTIYF. For the CDR3, the DNA is TGTGCCAGCAGTTTAAGGAACACCATATATTTT.

In this sample, this clonotype turned up a few times. The CDR3 DNA sequence: TGTGCCAGCAGCCCCAACTCCCCAACCTACGAGCAGTACTTC. Translation: CASSPNSPTYEQYF. The V gene is TRBV7-2, the J gene TRBJ2-7; D is unresolved. Germline V CDR1 and CDR2: SGHTA, FQGNSA. Trimming removed 5 bases at V and 2 bases at J, with 13 bases between. The CDR3 consists of 14 residues.

The chain uses TRBV7-9 and TRBJ2-6, with D unresolved. This CDR3 spans 17 amino acids. Germline V gene sequence: CDR1 SEHNR, CDR2 FQNEAQ (reference sequence). V was pared by 5 bases and J by 4 bases, with 18 bases between. CDR3 loop: CASSGRPPFAGANVLTF. CDR3 nucleotide sequence: TGTGCCAGCAGCGGCCGTCCTCCCTTCGCCGGGGCCAACGTCCTGACTTTC.

Ten or more counts support this clonotype. The rearrangement links TRBV20-1 to TRBJ2-3; TRBD2 matches 8 bases. This CDR3 spans 17 amino acids. The germline V gene has CDR1 DFQATT and CDR2 SNEGSKA (reference sequence). Unmatched junction bases numbered 13, after V lost 5 bases and J lost 0 bases. The CDR3 is CSALSGSGRGSTDTQYF. The CDR3 DNA is TGCAGTGCTCTCTCGGGCAGCGGGAGAGGTAGCACAGATACGCAGTATTTT.

In its sample, this clonotype was seen a few times. The germline gene is not matched at one end of the junction; a read error may be the cause. The chain couples TRBV7-2 to TRBJ1-3; no clear D gene. Germline V gives CDR1 SGHTA, CDR2 FQGNSA. The CDR3 sequence is 15 residues long. The CDR3 coding sequence is TGTGCCAGCAGCTTACTCCAGGTCTCTGAAAACACCATATATTTT. It is translated as CASSLLQVSENTIYF.

The J gene is TRBJ1-6, the V gene TRBV5-1; unclear D gene. The germline V gene encodes CDR1 SGHRS and CDR2 YFSETQ. V was pared by 10 bases and J by 14 bases, with 22 bases between. This CDR3 has 13 residues. The CDR3 DNA follows: TGCGCCGCCCCGGGTGGTGGGTTGTTAACCCTCCACTTT. Residues: CAAPGGGLLTLHF. Drawing the rest from reference TRBV5-1 and TRBJ1-6, the complete variable domain is KAGVTQTPRYLIKTRGQQVTLSCSPISGHRSVSWYQQTPGQGLQFLFEYFSETQRNKGNFPGRFSGRQFSNSRSEMNVSTLELGDSALYLCAAPGGGLLTLHFGNGTRLTVT.

Ten or more counts support this clonotype. The V call is TRBV11-2, the J call TRBJ2-5; no clear D gene. The germline V gene has CDR1 SGHAT and CDR2 FQNNGV. V lost 9 bases to trimming and J lost 0 bases, with 14 bases between them. The CDR3 spans 14 residues. The CDR3 spells CASNPGGHQETQYF. Here the CDR3 DNA reads TGTGCCAGTAACCCGGGTGGACACCAAGAGACCCAGTACTTC.

CDR3 protein: CASTMGGLGETQYF. CDR3 coding DNA: TGTGCCAGCACAATGGGGGGCTTGGGAGAGACCCAGTACTTC. The genes are TRBV6-1 and TRBJ2-5; D possibly matches TRBD1 or TRBD2 (6 bases each). Trimming cost V 7 bases and J 4 bases, with 16 bases left between them. This CDR3 has 14 residues. Germline lookup yields CDR1 MNHNS and CDR2 SASEGT.

This clonotype came up a few times. This chain connects TRBV28 to TRBJ1-5, with a possible D match to TRBD1 (5 bases). This CDR3 is 13 amino acids long. CDR1 is MDHEN and CDR2 is SYDVKM in the germline V gene. The CDR3 bases are TGTGCGACTCAGGGTTCGATCGATCAGCCCCAGCATTTT. This codes for CATQGSIDQPQHF.

This clonotype has at least ten counts. The chain has TRBV27 and TRBJ2-5, with 7 bases aligning to TRBD1. V lost 5 bases to trimming and J lost 0 bases; unmatched junction nucleotides: 0. Germline V CDR1 and CDR2: MNHEY, SMNVEV (reference sequence). CDR3 length: 13 amino acids. Here the CDR3 DNA reads TGTGCCAGCAGTCAGGGGGACCAAGAGACCCAGTACTTC. Translation: CASSQGDQETQYF.

This clonotype was seen at least ten times. This rearrangement joins TRBV7-9 to TRBJ2-2; 13 positions match TRBD2. The V and J ends lost 5 bases and 1 base, in that order; junction bases with no gene match: 4. CDR1 and CDR2 (germline): SEHNR, FQNEAQ (reference sequence). The CDR3 is made up of 17 amino acids. The CDR3 sequence is CASSGLAGDQNTGELFF. CDR3 nucleotides: TGTGCCAGCAGCGGACTAGCGGGGGATCAGAACACCGGGGAGCTGTTTTTT.

In its sample, this clonotype was seen a few times. The chain is built from TRBV6-5 and TRBJ1-4; 8 bases fit TRBD1. The germline V gene encodes CDR1 MNHEY and CDR2 SVGAGI. The CDR3 spans 14 residues. J gave up 4 bases and V 6 bases, and 4 bases lay outside the gene matches. The CDR3 DNA follows: TGTGCCAGCAGGTCACAGGGGGGTAATGAAAAACTGTTTTTT. It yields the protein CASRSQGGNEKLFF.

This clonotype appeared many times. The chain recombines TRBV27 with TRBJ1-1; tentative D call: TRBD1 (6 bases). Looked up from germline, CDR1 is MNHEY and CDR2 is SMNVEV (reference sequence). The CDR3 has 14 amino acids. The ends were cut back, 5 bases at V and 9 bases at J, with 19 bases in the middle. The CDR3 is CASSPLARGDKAFF. The CDR3 coding sequence is TGTGCCAGCAGTCCTCTTGCCAGGGGAGATAAAGCTTTCTTT.

This clonotype was seen at least ten times. V is TRBV7-6 and J is TRBJ2-7; 7 bases are a match to TRBD2. Germline loops: CDR1 SGHVS, CDR2 FNYEAQ. Unmatched junction bases numbered 12, after V lost 5 bases and J lost 2 bases. This CDR3 region has 16 residues. The CDR3 region is CASSLNRGLAAYEQYF. The CDR3 region has the DNA TGTGCCAGCAGCCTCAACCGCGGGCTAGCGGCCTACGAGCAGTACTTC.